A single sample is the source of the 7 T cell receptor beta chains below, sequenced in a study of blood T cell repertoires in COVID-19 (dated by TCRdb to the early 2020s). The library was prepared using the immunoSEQ multiplex PCR assay. Held by TCRdb, this immuneACCESS table contains in-frame sequences only and omits some clones. Under half of the omission traces to an unresolved V gene where checked; the cause of the rest is unknown. This sample gives about 320,000 clones in total; 85% to 95% of them show up just once. Together, the top ten hold approximately 4.1% of the sample. Sequenced material: PBMCs or T cells enriched from blood (not recorded which). These TCRs come from a woman aged 25 to 45 who had been exposed to COVID-19.

This clone was detected a few times. The chain combines TRBV7-2 with TRBJ2-3, with TRBD2 matching 8 bases. Germline CDR1 is SGHTA and CDR2 is FQGNSA. V shed 5 bases and J 4 bases; nucleotides not matched to a gene: 11. This CDR3 contains 16 residues. This chain's CDR3 is CASSRFPGGPPDTQYF. CDR3 bases: TGTGCCAGCAGCAGATTTCCGGGGGGGCCGCCAGATACGCAGTATTTT.

V and J are TRBV19 and TRBJ1-6; TRBD1 might be the D (6 bases). The CDR3 is 14 amino acids. V lost 3 bases to trimming and J lost 10 bases, with 13 bases between them. CDR1 and CDR2 from the germline V gene are LNHDA and SQIVND (reference sequence). The CDR3 reads CASSIGGGRSPLHF. The CDR3 DNA reads TGTGCCAGTAGTATTGGGGGGGGCCGCTCACCCCTCCACTTT.

The V and J genes are TRBV14 and TRBJ2-7; TRBD1 matches at 10 bases. Per germline, CDR1 SGHDN and CDR2 FVKESK. V shed 5 bases and J 3 bases; nucleotides not matched to a gene: 7. The CDR3 spans 15 residues. The CDR3 DNA sequence: TGTGCCAGCAGCGGACGGGACAGGGGTATCTACGAGCAGTACTTC. This codes for CASSGRDRGIYEQYF.

The chain carries TRBV5-1 and TRBJ1-3; TRBD1 matches 8 bases. CDR1 and CDR2 from the germline V gene are SGHRS and YFSETQ. V was pared by 1 base and J by 4 bases, with 7 bases of the junction left unmatched. The CDR3 extends over 16 amino acids. The CDR3 reads CASSLSGQGAGNTIYF. CDR3 DNA: TGCGCCAGCAGCTTGTCTGGGCAGGGGGCCGGAAACACCATATATTTT.

This rearrangement joins TRBV24-1 to TRBJ2-1; 9 bases are a match to TRBD2. V was clipped by 2 bases and J by 8 bases; unmatched bases: 3. In germline, CDR1 is KGHDR, CDR2 SFDVKD. This CDR3 contains 14 residues. This chain's CDR3 is CATSDSTSGYEQFF. CDR3 coding DNA: TGTGCCACCAGTGATTCGACTAGCGGCTATGAGCAGTTCTTC.

This rearrangement joins TRBV5-1 to TRBJ1-2; 10 bases map to TRBD1. CDR3 length equals 14 residues. The V and J ends lost 5 bases and 5 bases, in that order; junction bases with no gene match: 6. The germline V gene encodes CDR1 SGHRS and CDR2 YFSETQ. CDR3 nucleotides: TGCGCCAGCAGACGCGGGACAGGGGAGTATGGCTACACCTTC. Translation: CASRRGTGEYGYTF.

V gene TRBV23-1 combines with J gene TRBJ1-5; unclear D gene. TRBV23-1 is sorted into the ORF group, with uncertain function. V was clipped by 2 bases and J by 2 bases, with 16 bases between them. The CDR3 sequence is 17 residues long. The CDR3 here is CASSQRVPVNGNQPQHF. The DNA of the CDR3 is TGCGCCAGCAGTCAACGGGTACCCGTCAACGGCAATCAGCCCCAGCATTTT.